This paragraph reports one TCR beta chain. Its target is not known. This sample stems from a study of cytomegalovirus exposure and HLA in healthy donors. Broader study findings: Usually a TCR sequence was rare, but some public TCRs were found in many donors.

CDR1 SGDLS and CDR2 YYNGEE come from the germline V gene. CDR3 size: 16 residues. V lost 3 bases to trimming and J lost 2 bases, with 16 bases between them. The protocol was immunoSEQ multiplex PCR, while the TCRdb copy is restricted to in-frame clones and leaves out a portion. The sample includes 55,000 to 70,000 clones, over 90% of them seen just once. A roughly 120-subject validation cohort, separate from the roughly 670-subject first cohort, supplied the donors. The clonotype was recovered from a man aged 18 to 30 in good health and CMV-seronegative. The sample taken for sequencing was PBMCs. The chain joins TRBV9 to TRBJ2-3; weak D call: TRBD1 (7 bases). CDR3: CASSAEGTEITDTQYF. CDR3 DNA: TGTGCCAGCAGCGCGGAGGGGACAGAGATCACAGATACGCAGTATTTT. Looking up the rest from reference TRBV9 and TRBJ2-3 gives the full variable domain: DSGVTQTPKHLITATGQRVTLRCSPRSGDLSVYWYQQSLDQGLQFLIQYYNGEERAKGNILERFSAQQFPDLHSELNLSSLELGDSALYFCASSAEGTEITDTQYFGPGTRLTVL.